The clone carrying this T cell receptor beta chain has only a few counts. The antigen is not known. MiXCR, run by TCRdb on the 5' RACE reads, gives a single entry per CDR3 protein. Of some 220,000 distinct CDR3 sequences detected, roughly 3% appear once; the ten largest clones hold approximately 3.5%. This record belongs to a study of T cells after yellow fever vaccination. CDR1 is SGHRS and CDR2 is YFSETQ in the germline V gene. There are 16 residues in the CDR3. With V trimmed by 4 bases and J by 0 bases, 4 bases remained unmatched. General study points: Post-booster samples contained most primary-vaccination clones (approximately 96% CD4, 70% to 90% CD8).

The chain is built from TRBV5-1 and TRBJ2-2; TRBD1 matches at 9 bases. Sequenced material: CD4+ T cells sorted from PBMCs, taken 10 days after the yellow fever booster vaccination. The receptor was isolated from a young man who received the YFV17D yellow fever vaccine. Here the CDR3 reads CASSGGTGTNTGELFF. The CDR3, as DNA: TGCGCCAGCAGCGGCGGGACAGGGACGAACACCGGGGAGCTGTTTTTT.